These 29 T cell receptor beta chains were sequenced from one sample in a study of T cells after yellow fever vaccination. From the 5' RACE reads, TCRdb called clonotypes with MiXCR, one entry per CDR3 protein. Here the sample spans some 390,000 distinct CDR3 sequences, around 6.5% being singletons. The sample consisted of PBMCs, taken 5 days after the yellow fever booster vaccination. These receptors all come from a man aged 30 to 39 who received the YFV17D yellow fever vaccine.

This clonotype has a count of ten or more. The V gene is TRBV11-2, the J gene TRBJ2-5; D remains ambiguous. The CDR3 is made up of 16 amino acids. The germline V gene has CDR1 SGHAT and CDR2 FQNNGV. Trimming removed 5 bases at V and 2 bases at J, with 18 bases between. CDR3 residues: CASSPNWRGSQETQYF. The CDR3 bases are TGTGCCAGCAGCCCCAATTGGAGAGGTAGTCAAGAGACCCAGTACTTC.

This clonotype was recorded many times. The chain recombines TRBV7-9 with TRBJ2-7; D ambiguous. V lost 1 base and J lost 3, with 10 bases in between. Germline values: CDR1 SEHNR, CDR2 FQNEAQ (reference sequence). The CDR3 is 14 residues long. CDR3: CASSLEAGFYEQYF. CDR3 bases: TGTGCCAGCAGCTTAGAGGCAGGATTCTACGAGCAGTACTTC.

This clonotype has a count of ten or more. The CDR3 DNA sequence: TGTGCCAGCAGCGGCTCTTGGACAGCCCCCAGCACAGATACGCAGTATTTT. Protein sequence: CASSGSWTAPSTDTQYF. The genes are TRBV5-6 and TRBJ2-3; D perhaps matches TRBD1 (6 bases). V lost 4 bases and J 0 bases, leaving 18 bases between the germline ends. The CDR3 has 17 amino acids. Germline assignment: CDR1 SGHDT and CDR2 YYEEEE.

There are a few counts of this clonotype. The rearrangement uses TRBV2 and TRBJ2-1; 13 bases line up with TRBD2. Germline lookup yields CDR1 SNHLY and CDR2 FYNNEI. The CDR3 length is 13 residues. V trimming: 8 bases; J trimming: 10 bases; junction bases outside the gene matches: 5. This CDR3 is CASERLAGGEQFF. The CDR3 DNA sequence: TGTGCCAGCGAAAGACTAGCGGGAGGCGAGCAGTTCTTC.

This clonotype appeared a few times. This chain uses TRBV5-1 with TRBJ2-3; 7 bases fit TRBD2. V shed 4 bases, J shed 4 bases, and the junction held 15 bases outside the gene matches. This CDR3 region has 17 residues. Germline loops: CDR1 SGHRS, CDR2 YFSETQ. CDR3 sequence reads: CASSTSGNNAGADTQYF. In DNA form, the CDR3 reads TGCGCCAGCAGCACCAGCGGGAATAACGCGGGCGCAGATACGCAGTATTTT.

There are a few counts of this clonotype. This chain uses TRBV20-1 with TRBJ2-5; TRBD1 matches 8 bases. Germline CDR1 and CDR2: DFQATT and SNEGSKA (reference sequence). CDR3 length equals 13 residues. V lost 4 bases, J lost 4 bases, and 5 bases stayed unmatched. CDR3 nucleotides: TGCAGTGCTATCGAAGACAGGGGAGAGACCCAGTACTTC. It codes for CSAIEDRGETQYF.

This clonotype appeared many times. The rearrangement links TRBV7-2 to TRBJ2-7; D possibly corresponds to TRBD1 (6 bases). Deletions cut 4 bases from V and 6 bases from J, with 16 bases between. The germline gives CDR1 SGHTA, CDR2 FQGNSA. The CDR3 is 14 amino acids. As DNA, the CDR3 is TGTGCCAGCAGCTCGACGGGACGAGGGGGCGAGCAGTACTTC. Its protein product is CASSSTGRGGEQYF.

This clonotype was detected ten times or more. This chain uses TRBV5-1 with TRBJ2-7; TRBD1 agrees at 9 bases. Trimming removed 4 bases from V and 5 bases from J; junction bases left unmatched: 7. This CDR3 has 14 amino acids. Germline V gene sequence: CDR1 SGHRS, CDR2 YFSETQ. CDR3 sequence: CASSKDRGFDEQYF. In nucleotides, the CDR3 is TGCGCCAGCAGCAAGGACAGGGGATTCGACGAGCAGTACTTC.

On this clonotype itself: A much larger clone sits a single nucleotide away, making a read error possible. The chain has TRBV7-9 and TRBJ2-3; no clear D gene. Germline lookup yields CDR1 SEHNR and CDR2 FQNEAQ (reference sequence). The CDR3 has 14 residues. CDR3 coding DNA: TGTGCCAGCCTAGTATGGGAATCCACAAATACGCAGTATTTT. It codes for CASLVWESTNTQYF.

This clonotype has more than one count but fewer than ten. The chain has TRBV9 and TRBJ1-6, with 10 bases lining up with TRBD1. The CDR3 is made up of 17 amino acids. Losses at the gene ends were 0 bases for V and 7 bases for J; bases not matched to a gene: 7. Germline V gene data show CDR1 as SGDLS and CDR2 as YYNGEE. The CDR3 is CASSVAPGTGVNSPLHF. The CDR3, as DNA: TGTGCCAGCAGCGTAGCTCCCGGGACAGGGGTCAATTCACCCCTCCACTTT. Based on the CDR3 plus reference TRBV9 and TRBJ1-6, the full variable domain is DSGVTQTPKHLITATGQRVTLRCSPRSGDLSVYWYQQSLDQGLQFLIQYYNGEERAKGNILERFSAQQFPDLHSELNLSSLELGDSALYFCASSVAPGTGVNSPLHFGNGTRLTVT.

This clonotype was detected ten times or more. V and J are TRBV20-1 and TRBJ2-2; TRBD1 matches 8 bases. The CDR3 is 15 amino acids. The germline V gene has CDR1 DFQATT and CDR2 SNEGSKA (reference sequence). V was clipped by 5 bases and J by 7 bases; unmatched bases: 12. The chain's CDR3 is CSALSGQGAGGELFF. The CDR3 DNA follows: TGCAGTGCTCTGTCCGGGCAGGGGGCTGGCGGGGAGCTGTTTTTT.

The V call is TRBV4-3, the J call TRBJ1-2; 7 nucleotides align to TRBD1. Germline V CDR1 and CDR2: LGHNA, YSLEER. This CDR3 has 16 amino acids. With 4 bases clipped from V and 0 bases from J, the junction kept 8 bases outside the gene matches. CDR3 sequence: CASSPTVQGTNYGYTF. For the CDR3, the DNA is TGCGCCAGCAGCCCAACAGTACAGGGGACTAACTATGGCTACACCTTC.

This clonotype has at least ten counts. V gene TRBV7-9 combines with J gene TRBJ2-4, with TRBD2 as a possible D gene (6 bases). Germline V lookup: CDR1 SEHNR, CDR2 FQNEAQ (reference sequence). The V gene lost 3 bases and the J gene lost 0 bases, with 12 bases spanning the gap. The CDR3 is made up of 16 amino acids. CDR3 protein: CASSFSGGTAKNIQYF. CDR3 DNA: TGTGCCAGCAGCTTCTCTGGGGGGACAGCCAAAAACATTCAGTACTTC. The complete variable domain, with remaining parts taken from reference TRBV7-9 and TRBJ2-4, reads DTGVSQNPRHKITKRGQNVTFRCDPISEHNRLYWYRQTLGQGPEFLTYFQNEAQLEKSRLLSDRFSAERPKGSFSTLEIQRTEQGDSAMYLCASSFSGGTAKNIQYFGAGTRLSVL.

This clonotype turned up a few times. The gene calls are TRBV9 and TRBJ2-7, with D perhaps given as TRBD1 or TRBD2 (5 bases each). This CDR3 has 15 amino acids. CDR1 is SGDLS, CDR2 YYNGEE, per germline. V lost 6 bases and J lost 2, with 18 bases in between. In nucleotides, the CDR3 is TGTGCCAGCACCCAGGGAGCGACGCCTGCCTACGAGCAGTACTTC. Protein product: CASTQGATPAYEQYF.

This clonotype was seen ten or more times. The chain uses TRBV12-3 or TRBV12-4 and TRBJ2-7, with D possibly matching TRBD1 (5 bases). The CDR3 length is 15 residues. V was cut by 1 base and J by 1 base, with 11 bases left in between. The CDR3: CASSLVGARSYEQYF. CDR3 sequence (DNA): TGTGCCAGCAGTTTAGTAGGGGCGCGATCCTACGAGCAGTACTTC.

Here the CDR3 reads CASSMGSVGTGELFF. The CDR3, as DNA: TGTGCCAGTAGTATGGGGTCTGTTGGCACCGGGGAGCTGTTTTTT. V gene TRBV19 combines with J gene TRBJ2-2; no firm D call. Germline CDR1 is LNHDA and CDR2 is SQIVND (reference sequence). CDR3 length: 15 residues. The germline V and J ends were trimmed by 3 bases and 4 bases, with 12 bases remaining between them.

This clonotype was seen repeatedly, ten times or more. V is TRBV4-3 and J is TRBJ2-7, with 10 bases matching TRBD2. The V segment lost 2 bases and the J segment 5 bases; nucleotides outside the gene matches: 12. The CDR3 extends over 17 amino acids. The germline gives CDR1 LGHNA, CDR2 YSLEER. Written as DNA, the CDR3 is TGCGCCAGCAGCCAAAGGGCTAGCGGGGGAGGGAGCCACGAGCAGTACTTC. Translating gives CASSQRASGGGSHEQYF.

This clonotype was recorded many times. V usage is TRBV20-1 and J usage is TRBJ2-7; 14 bases map to TRBD2. The CDR3 totals 14 residues. J lost 4 bases, V lost 4 bases, and 3 bases had no gene match. Germline CDR1 DFQATT, CDR2 SNEGSKA (reference sequence). Here the CDR3 reads CSATGTSGSYEQYF. The CDR3 bases are TGCAGTGCTACCGGGACTAGCGGGAGTTACGAGCAGTACTTC.

This clonotype showed up just a few times. The chain uses TRBV7-2 and TRBJ2-7; 7 bases align to TRBD2. CDR3 length: 13 amino acids. Germline CDR1 SGHTA, CDR2 FQGNSA. The junction had 7 bases not matched to a gene; V was cut back by 4 bases and J by 7 bases. CDR3: CASSSPTSWEQYF. The CDR3, as DNA: TGTGCCAGCAGCTCGCCGACTAGCTGGGAGCAGTACTTC. Looking up the rest from reference TRBV7-2 and TRBJ2-7 gives the full variable domain: GAGVSQSPSNKVTEKGKDVELRCDPISGHTALYWYRQSLGQGLEFLIYFQGNSAPDKSGLPSDRFSAERTGGSVSTLTIQRTQQEDSAVYLCASSSPTSWEQYFGPGTRLTVT.

This clonotype was seen a few times. The V gene is TRBV10-3, the J gene TRBJ2-7, with TRBD1 identical over 9 bases. The CDR3 is made up of 13 amino acids. The V gene end was trimmed by 11 bases and the J gene end by 2 bases; junction bases not matched to a gene: 7. The V gene's germline CDR1 is ENHRY and CDR2 SYGVKD. The CDR3 loop reads CAASGTGPYEQYF. DNA for the CDR3: TGTGCCGCCTCCGGGACAGGGCCCTACGAGCAGTACTTC.

This clonotype was counted a few times. The CDR3 nucleotides are TGTGCCAGCAGCGAGGGACTGGGTACGGAGACCCAGTACTTC. Protein product: CASSEGLGTETQYF. The V and J genes are TRBV7-2 and TRBJ2-5, with D tentatively TRBD2 (6 bases). Between the trimmed V and J ends, which lost 5 bases and 5 bases, there was a span of 15 bases. Germline values: CDR1 SGHTA, CDR2 FQGNSA. There are 14 residues in the CDR3.

This clonotype has just a few counts. This CDR3 is CASWERGADTQYF. CDR3 DNA sequence: TGTGCCAGCTGGGAGAGAGGGGCAGATACGCAGTATTTT. The chain joins TRBV27 to TRBJ2-3; D tentatively reads TRBD1 or TRBD2 (5 bases each). The CDR3 runs 13 residues. The V gene lost 8 bases and the J gene lost 4 bases, with 13 bases spanning the gap. The V gene's germline CDR1 is MNHEY and CDR2 SMNVEV (reference sequence).

Many counts were recorded for this clonotype. The V and J genes are TRBV7-9 and TRBJ2-1, with D hard to call. V was clipped by 0 bases and J by 3 bases, with 15 bases between them. The length of the CDR3 is 17 residues. Germline V lookup: CDR1 SEHNR, CDR2 FQNEAQ (reference sequence). CDR3 DNA: TGTGCCAGCAGCTTAGCGCTCAGAACTCTAAACTACAATGAGCAGTTCTTC. Its protein product is CASSLALRTLNYNEQFF. Full variable domain (rest looked up from reference TRBV7-9 and TRBJ2-1): DTGVSQNPRHKITKRGQNVTFRCDPISEHNRLYWYRQTLGQGPEFLTYFQNEAQLEKSRLLSDRFSAERPKGSFSTLEIQRTEQGDSAMYLCASSLALRTLNYNEQFFGPGTRLTVL.

The chain carries TRBV29-1 and TRBJ1-2; D uncertain. CDR1 is SQVTM and CDR2 is ANQGSEA in the germline V gene. Trimming removed 4 bases at V and 3 bases at J, with 9 bases between. The CDR3 contains 12 residues. Here the CDR3 reads CSVVGSDYGYTF. CDR3 bases: TGCAGCGTTGTAGGGTCAGACTATGGCTACACCTTC.

This clonotype has only a few counts. The chain recombines TRBV20-1 with TRBJ2-2; D ambiguous. Trimming cost V 0 bases and J 6 bases, with 11 bases left between them. Germline CDR1 reads DFQATT; CDR2 reads SNEGSKA (reference sequence). The CDR3 totals 14 residues. The CDR3 protein is CSARDPKGAGELFF. The CDR3 coding sequence is TGCAGTGCTAGAGATCCGAAGGGCGCCGGGGAGCTGTTTTTT.

The chain links TRBV10-1 to TRBJ2-5; D is unresolved. This CDR3 has 12 residues. V dropped 4 bases and J dropped 5 bases, with 8 bases sitting between them. The V gene's germline CDR1 is WNHNN and CDR2 SYGVQD (reference sequence). The CDR3 bases are TGCGCCAGCAGTGCGGGCTTCGAGACCCAGTACTTC. Residues: CASSAGFETQYF.

This clonotype was seen a few times. This chain uses TRBV24-1 with TRBJ2-3, with 16 nucleotides matching TRBD2. V dropped 2 bases and J dropped 4; count of bases not matched to a gene: 11. The CDR3 length is 20 residues. Per germline, CDR1 KGHDR and CDR2 SFDVKD. The CDR3 is CATSDWVPGLAGGPPDTQYF. CDR3 DNA: TGTGCCACCAGTGATTGGGTCCCGGGACTAGCGGGAGGGCCCCCAGATACGCAGTATTTT.

The chain carries TRBV20-1 and TRBJ2-5; possibly TRBD1 or TRBD2 for D (5 bases each). This CDR3 region has 14 residues. Germline V gene sequence: CDR1 DFQATT, CDR2 SNEGSKA (reference sequence). The V end was cut by 3 bases, the J end by 5 bases, with 16 bases between. CDR3 region: CSASPGGGSETQYF. The CDR3 DNA is TGCAGTGCTAGTCCGGGTGGGGGTTCGGAGACCCAGTACTTC.

As to this clonotype: One end of the junction fails to match germline, which may point to a read error. The chain couples TRBV18 to TRBJ2-2, with TRBD1 identical over 10 bases. The V gene's germline CDR1 is KGHSH and CDR2 LQKENI. The CDR3 is 17 amino acids. The CDR3, as DNA: TGTGCCAGCTTACCACCGGGACAGGGGTCGAACACCGGGGAGCTGTTTTTT. This codes for CASLPPGQGSNTGELFF.